Following are 2 T cell receptor beta chains from one sample sequenced in a study of T cell repertoires in cytomegalovirus infection. TCRdb ran MiXCR on the reads and lists one entry per CDR3 protein. The sample has 90,000 to 120,000 distinct CDR3 sequences; around 40% are singletons. The antigens these receptors bind are not known. Sample: CD8+ T cells from cultured PBMCs, taken from culture after CMV antigen stimulation. The receptors come from a human donor in good health (CMV status not recorded). Some clones in this sample may be carry-over from other donors' samples.

This rearrangement joins TRBV9 to TRBJ1-1; D gene uncertain. The V end was cut by 0 bases, the J end by 4 bases, with 7 bases between. The germline CDR1 and CDR2 sequences are SGDLS and YYNGEE. The CDR3 extends over 13 amino acids. The CDR3 protein is CASSVGISTEAFF. In DNA form, the CDR3 reads TGTGCCAGCAGCGTAGGTATAAGCACTGAAGCTTTCTTT.

The sample holds a few counts of this clonotype. CDR3 loop: CASSPRDSLQETQYF. In DNA, the CDR3 is TGTGCCAGCAGCCCTCGGGACAGCCTACAAGAGACCCAGTACTTC. This rearrangement joins TRBV7-6 to TRBJ2-5; 7 positions match TRBD1. Germline V gives CDR1 SGHVS, CDR2 FNYEAQ. V dropped 5 bases and J dropped 2; count of bases not matched to a gene: 8. There are 15 residues in the CDR3.